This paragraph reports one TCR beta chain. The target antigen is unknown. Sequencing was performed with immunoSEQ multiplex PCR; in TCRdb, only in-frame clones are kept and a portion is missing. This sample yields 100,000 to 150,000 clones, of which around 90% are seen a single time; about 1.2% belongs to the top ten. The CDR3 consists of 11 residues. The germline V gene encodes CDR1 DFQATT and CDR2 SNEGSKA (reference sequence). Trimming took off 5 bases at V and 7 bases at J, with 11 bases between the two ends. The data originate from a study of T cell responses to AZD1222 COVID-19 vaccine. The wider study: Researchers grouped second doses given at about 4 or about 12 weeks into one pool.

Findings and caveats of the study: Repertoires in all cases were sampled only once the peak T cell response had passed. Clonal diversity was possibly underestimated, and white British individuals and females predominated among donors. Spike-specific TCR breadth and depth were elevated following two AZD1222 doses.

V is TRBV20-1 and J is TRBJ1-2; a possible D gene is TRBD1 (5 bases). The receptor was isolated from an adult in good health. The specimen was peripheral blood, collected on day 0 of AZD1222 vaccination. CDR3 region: CSAPRGGGYTF. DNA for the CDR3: TGCAGTGCTCCCCGGGGGGGTGGCTACACCTTC.